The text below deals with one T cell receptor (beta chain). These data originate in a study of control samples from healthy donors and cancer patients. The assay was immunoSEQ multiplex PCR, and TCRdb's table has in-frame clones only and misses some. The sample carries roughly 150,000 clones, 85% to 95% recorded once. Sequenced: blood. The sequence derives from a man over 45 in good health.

CDR3 sequence reads: CAPGDRFNSPLHF. Written as DNA, the CDR3 is TGTGCCCCAGGGGACCGATTTAATTCACCCCTCCACTTT. This chain connects TRBV2 to TRBJ1-6, with a weak D call TRBD1 (6 bases). The CDR3 sequence is 13 residues long. Germline CDR1 is SNHLY and CDR2 is FYNNEI. V was cut by 11 bases and J by 6 bases, with 14 bases left in between.